The present TCR beta chain was sequenced within a study of monozygotic twins with inflammatory bowel disease. Phlebotomy per donor yielded a single 2.5 ml blood sample. Germline values: CDR1 MNHEY, CDR2 SVGAGI. The CDR3 extends over 17 amino acids. TCRdb reanalyzed the 5' RACE reads, giving one entry per CDR3 protein sequence and no DNA. The sample data list approximately 300,000 distinct CDR3 sequences. Sequenced sample: blood. This rearrangement joins TRBV6-5 to TRBJ2-7; TCRdb designates TRBD2, a call that cannot be tested without DNA. This clonotype was sampled from a human donor with ulcerative colitis or Crohn's disease, or a healthy co-twin of an affected twin (not recorded which). CDR3 amino acids: CASSYRKGTSGSPVQYF.